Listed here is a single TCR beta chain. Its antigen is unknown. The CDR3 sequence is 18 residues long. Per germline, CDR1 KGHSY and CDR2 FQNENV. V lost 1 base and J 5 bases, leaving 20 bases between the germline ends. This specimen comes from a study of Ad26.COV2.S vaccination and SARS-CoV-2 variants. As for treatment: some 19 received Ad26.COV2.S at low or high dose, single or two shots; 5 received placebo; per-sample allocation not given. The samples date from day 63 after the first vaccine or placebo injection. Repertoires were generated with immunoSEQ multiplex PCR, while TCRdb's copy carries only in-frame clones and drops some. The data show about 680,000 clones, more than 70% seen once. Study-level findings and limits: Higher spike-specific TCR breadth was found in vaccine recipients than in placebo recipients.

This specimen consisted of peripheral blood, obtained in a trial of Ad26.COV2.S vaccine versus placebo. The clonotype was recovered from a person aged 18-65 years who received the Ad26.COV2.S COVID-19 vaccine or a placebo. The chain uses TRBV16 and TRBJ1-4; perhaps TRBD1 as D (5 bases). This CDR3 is CASSQFPLGSQGNEKLFF. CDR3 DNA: TGTGCCAGCAGCCAATTTCCCCTCGGCAGTCAGGGAAATGAAAAACTGTTTTTT.